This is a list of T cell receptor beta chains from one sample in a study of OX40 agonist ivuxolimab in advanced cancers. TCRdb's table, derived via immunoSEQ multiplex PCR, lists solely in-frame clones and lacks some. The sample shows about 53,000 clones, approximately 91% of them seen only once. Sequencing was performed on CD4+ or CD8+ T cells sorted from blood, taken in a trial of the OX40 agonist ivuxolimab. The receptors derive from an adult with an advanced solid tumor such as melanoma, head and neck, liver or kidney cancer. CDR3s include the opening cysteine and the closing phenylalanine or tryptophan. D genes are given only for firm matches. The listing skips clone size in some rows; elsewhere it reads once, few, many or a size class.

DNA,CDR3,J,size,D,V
TGTGCCAGCAGTTACGGGCGGGACAACTATGGCTACACCTTC,CASSYGRDNYGYTF,TRBJ1-2,-,-,TRBV6-6
TGCAGCGTTGAAGATACCCCCGGCACTAGCGGGTCCGCCTACAATGAGCAGTTCTTC,CSVEDTPGTSGSAYNEQFF,TRBJ2-1,-,TRBD2,TRBV29-1
TGCAGCGTTGACCGAAATGACTATGGCTACACCTTC,CSVDRNDYGYTF,TRBJ1-2,-,-,TRBV29-1
TGTGCCAGTAGTAGCCACAGGGATCCTGTCAATGAGCAGTTCTTC,CASSSHRDPVNEQFF,TRBJ2-1,-,-,TRBV19
TGTGCCAGCAGTTATGGACAGGGGGCCGATGAAAAACTGTTTTTT,CASSYGQGADEKLFF,TRBJ1-4,-,TRBD1,TRBV6-6
TGTGCCAGTAGTAAGAGGACTAGCGGCAGGGACGAGCAGTACTTC,CASSKRTSGRDEQYF,TRBJ2-7,-,TRBD2,TRBV19
TGCGCCAGCAGCTTGGAATCTAGCGGGGAAGAGACCCAGTACTTC,CASSLESSGEETQYF,TRBJ2-5,-,TRBD2,TRBV5-1
TGTGCCAGCAGCATAACAGGGCTTGGAGGGACTGAAGCTTTCTTT,CASSITGLGGTEAFF,TRBJ1-1,-,-,TRBV11-2
TGTGCCAGTAGTTTTCGAGGACAGGGGGCTCGGTACTTC,CASSFRGQGARYF,TRBJ2-7,-,TRBD1,TRBV19
TGTGCCGCCGCCCCAGCCACAGGGCGCGGCTACACCTTC,CAAAPATGRGYTF,TRBJ1-2,-,-,TRBV10-3
TGCGCCAGCAGCTTGGATGGGCAGGGGAGGGAAGCTTTCTTT,CASSLDGQGREAFF,TRBJ1-1,-,-,TRBV5-1
TGTGCCAGCAGCTTAAAGGCAGGGGGCAGGGATGAGCAGTTCTTC,CASSLKAGGRDEQFF,TRBJ2-1,few,TRBD1,TRBV7-3
TGTGCCAGCAGCTCCGGGGGGTCAGGACGGACTGAAGCTTTCTTT,CASSSGGSGRTEAFF,TRBJ1-1,-,-,TRBV11-3
TGTGCCAGTAGGAGGTCCGGGACAGCCTACAATGAGCAGTTCTTC,CASRRSGTAYNEQFF,TRBJ2-1,-,TRBD1,TRBV19
TGCGCCAGCAGCTTGGACCCCCACTACTCCTACAATGAGCAGTTCTTC,CASSLDPHYSYNEQFF,TRBJ2-1,-,-,TRBV5-1
TGTGCCAGTAGTATACTTGGGCAGGGGGCGAACACTGAAGCTTTCTTT,CASSILGQGANTEAFF,TRBJ1-1,-,TRBD1,TRBV19
TGTGCCAGCAGTTCCTCAAGGGGGGGATACAATGAGCAGTTCTTC,CASSSSRGGYNEQFF,TRBJ2-1,-,-,TRBV6-6
TGTGCCAGCAGTCTTGGTAGCGGGAGGGGGAAGACCCAGTACTTC,CASSLGSGRGKTQYF,TRBJ2-5,-,TRBD2,TRBV7-2
TGTGCCAGCAGTTTACCCCCCCTGAATTCACCCCTCCACTTT,CASSLPPLNSPLHF,TRBJ1-6,-,-,TRBV28
TGTGCTAGCAGCCGACGGGGCCCCGGGGAGCTGTTTTTT,CASSRRGPGELFF,TRBJ2-2,-,-,TRBV7-7
TGCGCCAGCAGCTTAGCAGGGAACTACGAGCAGTACTTC,CASSLAGNYEQYF,TRBJ2-7,-,-,TRBV5-1
TGTGCCAGCAGTTCCTCCGGCGGGGCTCCGCAGTATTTT,CASSSSGGAPQYF,TRBJ2-3,-,-,TRBV6-5
TGCGCCAGCAGCCTTCCTGAGTACCAAGAGACCCAGTACTTC,CASSLPEYQETQYF,TRBJ2-5,-,-,TRBV5-1
TGCGCCAGCAGCCCGGGACCTACGAGCTCCTACGAGCAGTACTTC,CASSPGPTSSYEQYF,TRBJ2-7,-,-,TRBV5-1
TGTGCCAGCAGCTTAGGGACAGGGGGTTATGAGCAGTTCTTC,CASSLGTGGYEQFF,TRBJ2-1,-,TRBD1,TRBV11-2
TGCGCCAGCAGCTTGGTCGACAGCACAGATACGCAGTATTTT,CASSLVDSTDTQYF,TRBJ2-3,-,-,TRBV5-1
TGTGCCAGCAGCCCATCCCCGACGTTAGCCGACGAGCAGTTCTTC,CASSPSPTLADEQFF,TRBJ2-1,-,-,TRBV5-4
TGTGCCAGCACGGGGGGCACAGGGCGCTACAATGAGCAGTTCTTC,CASTGGTGRYNEQFF,TRBJ2-1,-,-,TRBV2
TGTGCCAGCAGCTTTACAGGTCGGAGGGAGCTGTTTTTT,CASSFTGRRELFF,TRBJ2-2,-,-,TRBV5-5
TGTGCCAGCTCACCCCGGACAGGGGTAAACTCTGGGGCCAACGTCCTGACTTTC,CASSPRTGVNSGANVLTF,TRBJ2-6,once,TRBD1,TRBV18
TGTGCCAGCAGGCCCGGACGGGGCTTTCAAGAGACCCAGTACTTC,CASRPGRGFQETQYF,TRBJ2-5,-,-,TRBV2
TGTGCCAGCAGCTATGGACTAGCGGGGGGAAATGAGCAGTTCTTC,CASSYGLAGGNEQFF,TRBJ2-1,-,TRBD2,TRBV7-2
TGTGCCAGCAGCGACCTCCCAGTGATTGGGACTGAAGCTTTCTTT,CASSDLPVIGTEAFF,TRBJ1-1,-,-,TRBV7-2
TGTGCCAGCAGCCGGGACAGTACTTTCTATGGCTACACCTTC,CASSRDSTFYGYTF,TRBJ1-2,-,TRBD1,TRBV7-9
TGTGCCAGCAGCTTAGGGGCCGACAGCGGGGTTACGTACTTC,CASSLGADSGVTYF,TRBJ2-7,-,TRBD2,TRBV7-3
TGTGCCAGCTCCCTCCCGGGAGTCCGGGGCAATCAGCCCCAGCATTTT,CASSLPGVRGNQPQHF,TRBJ1-5,few,-,TRBV18
TGTGCCAGCAGTCCCGAACAAGAGACCCAGTACTTC,CASSPEQETQYF,TRBJ2-5,-,-,TRBV28
TGTGCGAGCCGAAGCGGGGATAAAGGCACTGAAGCTTTCTTT,CASRSGDKGTEAFF,TRBJ1-1,-,-,TRBV6-6
TGTGCCAGCAGTTTAAGGTCTAGCCGCGGATACGAGCAGTACTTC,CASSLRSSRGYEQYF,TRBJ2-7,-,-,TRBV27
TGTGCCAGCAGCTTCCCCGGGACAGGCAGTACTGAAGCTTTCTTT,CASSFPGTGSTEAFF,TRBJ1-1,-,TRBD1,TRBV11-1
TGTGCCGGAAAGGGACTAGCGGTAGGGGGTGAGCAGTTCTTC,CAGKGLAVGGEQFF,TRBJ2-1,-,TRBD2,TRBV30
TGTGCCAGCTCACAAACAGCCAGAGAAGCTTTCTTT,CASSQTAREAFF,TRBJ1-1,-,-,TRBV18
TGTGCCAGCACCCTCCGGAGAGAAGGCTACACCTTC,CASTLRREGYTF,TRBJ1-2,-,-,TRBV28
TGCGCCAGCAGCTTCCAGGCAAGCACAGATACGCAGTATTTT,CASSFQASTDTQYF,TRBJ2-3,-,-,TRBV5-1
TGTGCCAGTAGTAAGGGCCCGATAGCGGGAGACACCGGGGAGCTGTTTTTT,CASSKGPIAGDTGELFF,TRBJ2-2,-,TRBD2,TRBV19
TGTGCCAGCAGACAGGCCACGAACACCGGGGAGCTGTTTTTT,CASRQATNTGELFF,TRBJ2-2,-,-,TRBV7-3
TGTGCCAGCCGCCCCTACAGGGATTTTAATGAAAAACTGTTTTTT,CASRPYRDFNEKLFF,TRBJ1-4,-,-,TRBV28
TGTGCCACCAGCAAGGAGGCGGGCCGCACAGATACGCAGTATTTT,CATSKEAGRTDTQYF,TRBJ2-3,-,-,TRBV15
TGTGCCAGCAGTTTATCCCTTGTGTCCGGACAGCTATACAATGAGCAGTTCTTC,CASSLSLVSGQLYNEQFF,TRBJ2-1,-,-,TRBV28
TGCACCAGCAGCCAAGGGGCGGGCCATGAGCAGTTCTTC,CTSSQGAGHEQFF,TRBJ2-1,-,-,TRBV1
TGTGCCAGCAGCCAAGAAGGGACAGGGTTCAGCTCTGGAAACACCATATATTTT,CASSQEGTGFSSGNTIYF,TRBJ1-3,-,TRBD1,TRBV4-2
TGTGCCAGCAGCCACCGACAGGGAATACTCCGGGAGCAGTACTTC,CASSHRQGILREQYF,TRBJ2-7,-,TRBD1,TRBV14
TGTGCCAGCTCACCCAAAGTTACCGGAAACACCATATATTTT,CASSPKVTGNTIYF,TRBJ1-3,-,-,TRBV18
TGCAGCGTTGATACCGGGCAGTGGGACTCTGGAAACACCATATATTTT,CSVDTGQWDSGNTIYF,TRBJ1-3,-,-,TRBV29-1
TGTGCCATCAGTGAGCCTGGACTAGACGAAGATACGCAGTATTTT,CAISEPGLDEDTQYF,TRBJ2-3,-,TRBD2,TRBV10-3
TGTGCCTGGAGTCGGGGACACCTCTCTGGAAACACCATATATTTT,CAWSRGHLSGNTIYF,TRBJ1-3,once,-,TRBV30
TGCGCCAGCAGTGATACAGGGGTTGCTAATGAAAAACTGTTTTTT,CASSDTGVANEKLFF,TRBJ1-4,-,TRBD1,TRBV10-2